The T cell receptor (beta chain) described here comes from a study of shared clonotypes between healthy human individuals. Study background: Plates per donor: three CD4 naive, three CD4 memory, two CD8 naive, one CD8 memory.

The V end lost 5 bases, the J end lost 0 bases, and 14 bases lay between the germline ends. CDR1 is PRHDT, CDR2 FYEKMQ, per germline (reference sequence). The CDR3 is 15 residues long. Terminally differentiated effector memory CD45RA+ cells were left out of the naive CD8 fraction, which was CD45RO-negative and positively selected for CCR7. In regard to this clone: What it binds is unknown.

This table comes from immunoSEQ multiplex PCR, and its TCRdb copy is limited to in-frame clones, with some not included. The data hold a few hundred thousand clones, with nearly 97% observed a single time. Study-level points and caveats: Represented diversity (both genetic and exposure-history) was limited by the small number of donors.

This receptor was identified in a woman in her 30s in good health. Material: naive CD8+ T cells sorted from blood. This rearrangement joins TRBV13 to TRBJ2-7; weak D call: TRBD1 (6 bases). The CDR3 sequence: CASSVLGASSYEQYF. The CDR3 region has the DNA TGTGCCAGCAGCGTCCTGGGGGCCAGCTCCTACGAGCAGTACTTC.